This passage covers 6 T cell receptor beta chains from one sample sequenced in a study of response to subunit inactivated influenza vaccine. One entry per CDR3 protein results from TCRdb running MiXCR on the RT-PCR reads. The sample consists of about 780,000 distinct CDR3 sequences, around 20% of them appearing once. The source was PBMCs from blood, collected more than 4 days after vaccination. These receptors were obtained from a man in his forties or fifties who received an inactivated influenza vaccine.

This chain uses TRBV24-1 with TRBJ2-3; TRBD2 matches 7 bases. Germline V CDR1 and CDR2: KGHDR, SFDVKD. V was pared by 0 bases and J by 0 bases, with 5 bases of the junction left unmatched. CDR3 length: 17 residues. The DNA of the CDR3 is TGTGCCACCAGTGATTTGACTGGCGGGGGTAGCACAGATACGCAGTATTTT. It is translated as CATSDLTGGGSTDTQYF.

This clonotype was found a few times. This chain joins TRBV20-1 and TRBJ2-2, with unresolved D. Germline CDR1 and CDR2: DFQATT and SNEGSKA (reference sequence). Trimming cost V 2 bases and J 1 base, with 8 bases left between them. The CDR3 is made up of 14 amino acids. CDR3 bases: TGCAGTGCTAGATACAGCCGGAACACCGGGGAGCTGTTTTTT. Residues: CSARYSRNTGELFF.

This clonotype has a handful of counts. CDR3 bases: TGCGCCAGCAGCCAACCGGGACCCCAAGAGACCCAGTACTTC. Its protein is CASSQPGPQETQYF. V is TRBV10-2 and J is TRBJ2-5; D is perhaps TRBD1 or TRBD2 (5 bases each). The germline gives CDR1 WSHSY, CDR2 SAAADI. The V end was cut by 6 bases, the J end by 1 base, with 12 bases between. This CDR3 has 14 amino acids.

The rearrangement links TRBV5-1 to TRBJ2-1; weak D call: TRBD1 (6 bases). Germline V gene lookup returns CDR1 SGHRS and CDR2 YFSETQ. This CDR3 region has 14 residues. V lost 2 bases and J lost 5, with 11 bases in between. The CDR3 reads CASSFGGRHNEQFF. The CDR3 nucleotides read TGCGCCAGCAGCTTTGGGGGCCGCCACAATGAGCAGTTCTTC. The full variable domain, in which reference TRBV5-1 and TRBJ2-1 provide the parts outside the CDR3, is KAGVTQTPRYLIKTRGQQVTLSCSPISGHRSVSWYQQTPGQGLQFLFEYFSETQRNKGNFPGRFSGRQFSNSRSEMNVSTLELGDSALYLCASSFGGRHNEQFFGPGTRLTVL.

V gene TRBV15 combines with J gene TRBJ2-7; 7 positions match TRBD1. The V gene end was trimmed by 2 bases and the J gene end by 5 bases; junction bases not matched to a gene: 6. CDR1 is LNHNV, CDR2 YYDKDF, per germline (reference sequence). The CDR3 contains 14 residues. The CDR3 DNA is TGTGCCACCAGCAGAAGACAGGGCGTGGACGAGCAGTACTTC. Protein product: CATSRRQGVDEQYF.

This clonotype was recorded a few times. V is TRBV29-1 and J is TRBJ2-5, with 7 bases identical to TRBD1. V shed 6 bases and J 3 bases; nucleotides not matched to a gene: 10. The CDR3 length is 14 residues. Germline lookup yields CDR1 SQVTM and CDR2 ANQGSEA. The CDR3 DNA is TGCAGCGTCCTTTTGGGACAGCTTAAAGAGACCCAGTACTTC. Its translation is CSVLLGQLKETQYF.